This note documents a single T cell receptor beta chain sequence. This sample stems from a study of cytomegalovirus exposure and HLA in healthy donors. Study as a whole: In an early release, HLA-typed donors contributed about 80 million unique TCR sequences.

The V and J ends lost 5 bases and 6 bases, in that order; junction bases with no gene match: 14. The CDR3 contains 16 residues. The V gene's germline CDR1 is SGHTA and CDR2 FQGTGA. Amplification used 60 Vbeta primers and 13 Jbeta primers. The repertoire was sequenced with immunoSEQ multiplex PCR; TCRdb's copy has only in-frame clones and lacks some. This sample has more than 85,000 clones; 60% to 85% occur once, and the top ten carry over 2%. The sequenced sample consisted of PBMCs. The source is a boy between 10 and 17 years old in good health and CMV-seronegative. The rearrangement joins TRBV7-3 to TRBJ2-5; 8 bases fit TRBD2. For the CDR3, the DNA is TGTGCCAGCAGCCCCGACCCGACTAGCGTGGAGAAGACCCAGTACTTC. Its translation: CASSPDPTSVEKTQYF. Looking up the rest from reference TRBV7-3 and TRBJ2-5 gives the full variable domain: GAGVSQTPSNKVTEKGKYVELRCDPISGHTALYWYRQSLGQGPEFLIYFQGTGAADDSGLPNDRFFAVRPEGSVSTLKIQRTERGDSAVYLCASSPDPTSVEKTQYFGPGTRLLVL.